This TCR beta chain was captured by sequencing in a study of shared clonotypes between healthy human individuals. The study separated CD4+ cells into CD45RA+ naive and CD45RA-negative memory subsets. Germline CDR1 is MNHEY and CDR2 is SMNVEV (reference sequence). Germline trimming cut 11 bases from V and 1 base from J; bases unmatched to any gene: 4. The CDR3 runs 14 residues. Profiled with immunoSEQ multiplex PCR; TCRdb holds only in-frame clones, not every one. Of roughly 500,000 clones in the sample, 95% to 96% were seen once. The sequence was collected from a woman aged 25 to 39 in good health. The specimen was naive CD4+ T cells sorted from blood. Subset here: CD45RA+ positively selected. The chain is built from TRBV27 and TRBJ2-2; the match to TRBD2 covers 10 bases. Here the CDR3 reads CAGRTSGNTGELFF. The CDR3 DNA reads as TGTGCCGGGCGGACTAGCGGGAACACCGGGGAGCTGTTTTTT.